This TCR beta chain was sequenced for a study of graft-versus-host responses after intestinal transplantation. Study details: Those transplanted obtained multivisceral, liver-intestinal, or isolated intestinal grafts. Anti-thymocyte globulin served as induction for all recipients, who then took tacrolimus and steroids for 3 to 4 years.

General study results and limits: Investigators detected GvH clones in recipient marrow, with some emerging earlier in ileum or blood. Association was observed between peak circulating GvH clone levels and early post-transplant HvG declines.

Assay: immunoSEQ multiplex PCR; the TCRdb copy retains only in-frame clones and omits some. The repertoire holds fewer than 20,000 clones, with around 95% as singletons. Note on this clone: No antigen is known for it.

Trimming removed 6 bases from V and 5 bases from J; junction bases left unmatched: 3. CDR3 length: 14 residues. Per the germline V gene, CDR1 is MNHEY and CDR2 is SMNVEV (reference sequence). The sequence derives from a human patient who received an intestinal transplant, so some T cells may come from the graft donor. The chain combines TRBV27 with TRBJ2-1, with TRBD2 matching 11 bases. This sample comprised PBMCs, obtained 23 days after intestinal transplant. The CDR3 sequence is CASRRGLADNEQFF. CDR3 in DNA: TGTGCCAGCAGGCGGGGACTAGCGGACAATGAGCAGTTCTTC.